These T cell receptor beta chains were read from a single sample in a study of shared T cell receptors in the human thymus. The table came from immunoSEQ multiplex PCR; TCRdb's copy has only in-frame clones and leaves some out. The repertoire holds hundreds of thousands of clones, with around 82% as singletons. These data were likewise used in another study, on human thymus T cells.

The sample was thymocytes. The source of these receptors is a boy under two years old with a congenital heart defect. The CDR3 runs from the conserved cysteine through the conserved F or W. A D gene is named only where the DNA matches it firmly. Clone size appears in some rows only: once, few, many, or a class for an expanded clone.

NA	TRBD1	TRBV7-2	TRBJ2-3	CASSSRQGASTDTQYF	TGTGCCAGCAGCTCACGACAGGGGGCGTCCACAGATACGCAGTATTTT
NA	NA	TRBV27	TRBJ1-1	CASSRVGRDTEAFF	TGTGCCAGCAGTCGTGTGGGGAGGGACACTGAAGCTTTCTTT
NA	NA	TRBV29-1	TRBJ1-2	CSVDRDGDGGYTF	TGCAGCGTTGACAGGGATGGGGATGGTGGCTACACCTTC
NA	TRBD2	TRBV4-1	TRBJ2-4	CASSQERDGSLAGGPSKNIQYF	TGCGCCAGCAGCCAAGAACGGGACGGTTCGCTAGCGGGAGGGCCCTCCAAAAACATTCAGTACTTC
NA	NA	TRBV7-2	TRBJ2-7	CASSLGGMEGEQYF	TGTGCCAGCAGCTTAGGAGGGATGGAGGGCGAGCAGTACTTC
NA	NA	TRBV28	TRBJ2-5	CASSFPKWSRETQYF	TGTGCCAGCAGTTTCCCGAAATGGAGCCGGGAGACCCAGTACTTC
NA	NA	TRBV7-2	TRBJ2-7	CASSSIDSHEQYF	TGTGCCAGCAGCTCGATCGACAGCCACGAGCAGTACTTC
NA	TRBD2	TRBV7-8	TRBJ2-1	CASSWGLDKNEQFF	TGTGCCAGCAGCTGGGGACTAGATAAGAATGAGCAGTTCTTC
once	NA	TRBV7-2	TRBJ2-2	CASSPFQTGELFF	TGTGCCAGCAGCCCCTTCCAGACCGGGGAGCTGTTTTTT
NA	TRBD2	TRBV5-4	TRBJ2-1	CASSRAGDECGEQFF	TGTGCCAGCAGCCGAGCGGGAGACGAGTGCGGTGAGCAGTTCTTC